This TCR beta chain was recovered during a study of shared clonotypes between healthy human individuals. As to this clone: The antigen remains undetermined.

Measured with immunoSEQ multiplex PCR; TCRdb has only the in-frame clones, and not every one. Of around 2.5 million clones listed, roughly 93% are singletons. Study observations and caveats: Clonotype sharing among the donors was expected to vary with sequencing depth. Lower generation probabilities were found for non-shared clonotypes than for those shared by all four donors.

Source material: naive CD4+ T cells from PBMCs. Stated subset: CD45RA+ positively selected. This TCR was recovered from a man younger than 35 in good health. Some clones in this sample may be carry-over from other donors' samples.

The CDR3 DNA is TGCGCCAGCAGCTTTGGTACTAGCGGGAGAGGGGCAGATACGCAGTATTTT. It yields the protein CASSFGTSGRGADTQYF. The J gene is TRBJ2-3, the V gene TRBV5-1; 11 nucleotides match TRBD2. The CDR3 covers 17 residues. Germline CDR1 is SGHRS and CDR2 is YFSETQ. V lost 2 bases to trimming and J lost 4 bases; unmatched junction nucleotides: 9.